Reported below is one T cell receptor (beta chain). This sample was included in a study of blood T cell repertoires in COVID-19. Germline V CDR1 and CDR2: MNHEY, SVGAGI. Trimming stripped 4 bases from V and 8 bases from J, with 9 bases between. The CDR3 consists of 12 residues. The protocol was immunoSEQ multiplex PCR, while the TCRdb copy is restricted to in-frame clones and leaves out a portion. Of some 130,000 clones in the sample, about four fifths were seen once. The TCR sequence derives from a woman aged 45-65 years with acute or convalescent COVID-19. The chain has TRBV6-5 and TRBJ2-4; unclear D gene. Input material: peripheral blood. The CDR3 DNA reads as TGTGCCAGCAGTTCCCTGTCAGACATTCAGTACTTC. Translated, it gives CASSSLSDIQYF.